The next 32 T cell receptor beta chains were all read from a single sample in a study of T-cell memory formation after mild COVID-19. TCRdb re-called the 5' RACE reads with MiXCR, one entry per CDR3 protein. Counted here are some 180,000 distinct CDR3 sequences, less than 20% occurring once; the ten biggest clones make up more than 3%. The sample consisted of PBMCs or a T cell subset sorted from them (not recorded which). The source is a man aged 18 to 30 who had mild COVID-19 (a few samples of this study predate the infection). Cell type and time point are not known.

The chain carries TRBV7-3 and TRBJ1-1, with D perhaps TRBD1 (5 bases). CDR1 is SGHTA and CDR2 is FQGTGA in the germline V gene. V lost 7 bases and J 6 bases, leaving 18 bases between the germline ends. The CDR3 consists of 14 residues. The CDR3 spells CASTPRRGSSEAFF. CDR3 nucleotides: TGTGCCAGCACCCCCCGTAGGGGATCTTCTGAAGCTTTCTTT.

The CDR3 nucleotides are TGTGCCAGCTCACCCCAAGGAGGGCAAGGACCTGAAGCTTTCTTT. The encoded protein is CASSPQGGQGPEAFF. The chain couples TRBV18 to TRBJ1-1; unclear D gene. The CDR3 contains 15 residues. V was cut by 3 bases and J by 6 bases, with 17 bases left in between. The germline gives CDR1 KGHSH, CDR2 LQKENI.

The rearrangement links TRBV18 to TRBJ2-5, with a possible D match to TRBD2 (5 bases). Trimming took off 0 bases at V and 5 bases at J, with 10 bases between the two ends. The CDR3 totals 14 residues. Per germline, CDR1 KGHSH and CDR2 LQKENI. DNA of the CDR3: TGTGCCAGCTCACCACCGGCTAGCTATGAGACCCAGTACTTC. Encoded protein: CASSPPASYETQYF. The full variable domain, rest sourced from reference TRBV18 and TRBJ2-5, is NAGVMQNPRHLVRRRGQEARLRCSPMKGHSHVYWYRQLPEEGLKFMVYLQKENIIDESGMPKERFSAEFPKEGPSILRIQQVVRGDSAAYFCASSPPASYETQYFGPGTRLLVL.

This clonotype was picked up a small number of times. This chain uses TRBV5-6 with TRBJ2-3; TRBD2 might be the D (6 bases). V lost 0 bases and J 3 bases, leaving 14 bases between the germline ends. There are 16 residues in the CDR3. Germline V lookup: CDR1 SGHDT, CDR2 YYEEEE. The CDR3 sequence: CASSLGRGSWTDTQYF. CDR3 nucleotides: TGTGCCAGCAGCTTGGGCCGGGGGTCGTGGACAGATACGCAGTATTTT.

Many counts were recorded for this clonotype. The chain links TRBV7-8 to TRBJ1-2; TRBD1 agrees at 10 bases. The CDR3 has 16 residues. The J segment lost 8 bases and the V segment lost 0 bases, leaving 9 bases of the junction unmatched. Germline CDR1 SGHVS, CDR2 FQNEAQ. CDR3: CASSLASRGDRGGYTF. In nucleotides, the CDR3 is TGTGCCAGCAGCTTAGCGAGTAGGGGGGACAGGGGAGGCTACACCTTC.

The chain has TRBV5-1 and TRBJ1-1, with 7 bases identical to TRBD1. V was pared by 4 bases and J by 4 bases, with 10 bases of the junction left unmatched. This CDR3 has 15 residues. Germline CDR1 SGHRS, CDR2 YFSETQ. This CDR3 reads CASSGTGDRTTEAFF. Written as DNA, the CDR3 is TGCGCCAGCAGCGGCACAGGGGATCGAACCACTGAAGCTTTCTTT.

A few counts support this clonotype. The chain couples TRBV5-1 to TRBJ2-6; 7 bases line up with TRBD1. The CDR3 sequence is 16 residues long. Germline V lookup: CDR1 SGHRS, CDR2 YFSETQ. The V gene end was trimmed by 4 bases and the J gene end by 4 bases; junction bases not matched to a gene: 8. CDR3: CASSPGQTSGANVLTF. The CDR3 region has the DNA TGCGCCAGCAGCCCGGGACAGACTTCAGGGGCCAACGTCCTGACTTTC.

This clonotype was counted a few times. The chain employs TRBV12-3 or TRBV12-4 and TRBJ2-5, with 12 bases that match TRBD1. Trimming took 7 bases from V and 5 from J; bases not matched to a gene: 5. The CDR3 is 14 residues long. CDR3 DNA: TGTGCCAGCACATCAGGGACAGGGGGCGAGACCCAGTACTTC. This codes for CASTSGTGGETQYF.

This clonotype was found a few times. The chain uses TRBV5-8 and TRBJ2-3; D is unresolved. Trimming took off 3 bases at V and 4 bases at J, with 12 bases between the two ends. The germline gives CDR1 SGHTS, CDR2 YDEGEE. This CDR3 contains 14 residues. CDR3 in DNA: TGTGCCAGCAGCTCCGATCCCGGCTCAGATACGCAGTATTTT. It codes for CASSSDPGSDTQYF.

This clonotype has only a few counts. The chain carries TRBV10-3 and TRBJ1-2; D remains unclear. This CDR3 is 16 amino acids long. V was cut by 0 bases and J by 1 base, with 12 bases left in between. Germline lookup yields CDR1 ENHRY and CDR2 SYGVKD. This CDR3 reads CAISESTTLNNYGYTF. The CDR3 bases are TGTGCCATCAGTGAGTCGACAACTCTAAATAACTATGGCTACACCTTC.

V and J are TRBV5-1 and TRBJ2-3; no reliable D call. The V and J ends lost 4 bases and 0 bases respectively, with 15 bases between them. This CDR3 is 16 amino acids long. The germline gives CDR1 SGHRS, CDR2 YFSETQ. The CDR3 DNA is TGCGCCAGCAGCGGTGGAAGGATTACTAGCACAGATACGCAGTATTTT. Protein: CASSGGRITSTDTQYF.

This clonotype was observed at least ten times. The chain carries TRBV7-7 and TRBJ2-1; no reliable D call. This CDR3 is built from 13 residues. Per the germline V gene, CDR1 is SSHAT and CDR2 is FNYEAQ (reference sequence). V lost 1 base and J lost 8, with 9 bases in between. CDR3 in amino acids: CASSLDGGDEQFF. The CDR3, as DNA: TGTGCCAGCAGCTTAGATGGTGGGGATGAGCAGTTCTTC.

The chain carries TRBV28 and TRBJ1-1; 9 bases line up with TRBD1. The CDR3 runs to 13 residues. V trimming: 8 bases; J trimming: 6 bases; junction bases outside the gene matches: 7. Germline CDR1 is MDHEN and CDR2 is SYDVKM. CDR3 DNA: TGTGCCAGCGGGACAGGGTGGAAATCTGAAGCTTTCTTT. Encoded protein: CASGTGWKSEAFF.

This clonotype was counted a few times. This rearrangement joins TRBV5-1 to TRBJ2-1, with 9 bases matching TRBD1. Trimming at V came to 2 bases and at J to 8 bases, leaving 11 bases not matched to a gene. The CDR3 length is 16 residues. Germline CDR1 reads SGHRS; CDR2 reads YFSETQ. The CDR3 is CASSFTGGGGGYEQFF. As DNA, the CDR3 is TGCGCCAGCAGCTTCACAGGGGGCGGGGGAGGATATGAGCAGTTCTTC.

CDR3 sequence reads: CASSIQGVENSPLHF. CDR3 coding DNA: TGTGCCAGCAGCATCCAGGGGGTGGAGAATTCACCCCTCCACTTT. The V gene is TRBV7-9, the J gene TRBJ1-6, with TRBD1 identical over 7 bases. This CDR3 contains 15 residues. CDR1 is SEHNR, CDR2 FQNEAQ, per germline (reference sequence). The trim removed 5 bases at V and 7 bases at J, leaving 8 bases unmatched.

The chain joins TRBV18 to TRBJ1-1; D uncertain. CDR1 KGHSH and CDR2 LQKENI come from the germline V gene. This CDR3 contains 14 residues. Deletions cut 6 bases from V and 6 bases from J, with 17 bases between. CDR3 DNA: TGTGCCAGCTCGATGGGGTTCGGGTTAGCTGAAGCTTTCTTT. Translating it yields CASSMGFGLAEAFF.

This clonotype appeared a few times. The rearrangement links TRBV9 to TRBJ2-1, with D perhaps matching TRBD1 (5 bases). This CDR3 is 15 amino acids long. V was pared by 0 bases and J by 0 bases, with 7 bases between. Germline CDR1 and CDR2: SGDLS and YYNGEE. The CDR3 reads CASSVGQSSYNEQFF. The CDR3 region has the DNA TGTGCCAGCAGCGTAGGACAGAGCTCCTACAATGAGCAGTTCTTC.

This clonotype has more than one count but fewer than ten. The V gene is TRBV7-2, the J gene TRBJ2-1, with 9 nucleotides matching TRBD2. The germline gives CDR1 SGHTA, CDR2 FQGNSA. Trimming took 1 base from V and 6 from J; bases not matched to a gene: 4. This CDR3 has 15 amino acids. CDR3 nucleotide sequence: TGTGCCAGCAGCTTAGGCGGGGGGGTCGCCAATGAGCAGTTCTTC. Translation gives CASSLGGGVANEQFF.

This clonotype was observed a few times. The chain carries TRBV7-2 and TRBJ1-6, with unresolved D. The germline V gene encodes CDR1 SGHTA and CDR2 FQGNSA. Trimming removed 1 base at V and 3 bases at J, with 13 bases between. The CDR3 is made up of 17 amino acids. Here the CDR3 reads CASSLVSGLRYNSPLHF. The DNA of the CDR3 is TGTGCCAGCAGCTTAGTTTCGGGTTTACGCTATAATTCACCCCTCCACTTT.

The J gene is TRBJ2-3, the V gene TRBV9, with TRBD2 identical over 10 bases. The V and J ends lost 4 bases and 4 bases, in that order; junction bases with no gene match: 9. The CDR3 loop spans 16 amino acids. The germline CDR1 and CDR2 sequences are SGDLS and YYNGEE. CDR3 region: CASSPLRSGGADTQYF. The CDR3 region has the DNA TGTGCCAGCAGCCCCCTTAGGAGCGGGGGGGCAGATACGCAGTATTTT.

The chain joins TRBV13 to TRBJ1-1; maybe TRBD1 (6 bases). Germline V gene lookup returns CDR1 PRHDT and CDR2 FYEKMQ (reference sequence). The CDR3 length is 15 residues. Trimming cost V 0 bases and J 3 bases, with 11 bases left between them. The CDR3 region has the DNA TGTGCCAGCAGCTTAGGTGGCAGGGGATACACTGAAGCTTTCTTT. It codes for CASSLGGRGYTEAFF.

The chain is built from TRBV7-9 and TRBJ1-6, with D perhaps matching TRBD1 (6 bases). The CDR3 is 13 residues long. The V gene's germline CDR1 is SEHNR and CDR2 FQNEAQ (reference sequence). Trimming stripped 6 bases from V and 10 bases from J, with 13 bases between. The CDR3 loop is CASRQPGASPLHF. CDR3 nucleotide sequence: TGTGCCAGCAGACAACCGGGGGCATCACCCCTCCACTTT.

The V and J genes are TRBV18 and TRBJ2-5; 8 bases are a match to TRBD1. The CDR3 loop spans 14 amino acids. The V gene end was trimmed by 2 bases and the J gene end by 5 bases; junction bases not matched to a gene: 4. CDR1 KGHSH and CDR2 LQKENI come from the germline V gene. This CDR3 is CASSPTGGYETQYF. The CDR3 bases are TGTGCCAGCTCACCAACAGGGGGATACGAGACCCAGTACTTC.

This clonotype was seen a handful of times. The CDR3 spells CSARFYSQADTQYF. CDR3 coding DNA: TGCAGTGCTAGGTTCTACTCTCAGGCAGATACGCAGTATTTT. The chain uses TRBV20-1 and TRBJ2-3, with no clear D. V gave up 3 bases and J gave up 4 bases, with 14 bases separating them. This CDR3 has 14 amino acids. Germline values: CDR1 DFQATT, CDR2 SNEGSKA (reference sequence).

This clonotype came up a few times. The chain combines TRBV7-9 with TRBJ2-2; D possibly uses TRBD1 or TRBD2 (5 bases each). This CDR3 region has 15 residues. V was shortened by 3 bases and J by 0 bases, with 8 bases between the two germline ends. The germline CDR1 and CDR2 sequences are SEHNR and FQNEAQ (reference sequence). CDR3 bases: TGTGCCAGCAGCTTTGGGGGTACGAACACCGGGGAGCTGTTTTTT. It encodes CASSFGGTNTGELFF.

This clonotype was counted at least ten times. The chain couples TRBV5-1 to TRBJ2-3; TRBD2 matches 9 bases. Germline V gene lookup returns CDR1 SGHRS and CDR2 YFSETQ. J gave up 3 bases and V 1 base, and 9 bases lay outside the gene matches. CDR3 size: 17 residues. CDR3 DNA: TGCGCCAGCAGCTTGACTGCTAGCGGGGAACCAACAGATACGCAGTATTTT. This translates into CASSLTASGEPTDTQYF.

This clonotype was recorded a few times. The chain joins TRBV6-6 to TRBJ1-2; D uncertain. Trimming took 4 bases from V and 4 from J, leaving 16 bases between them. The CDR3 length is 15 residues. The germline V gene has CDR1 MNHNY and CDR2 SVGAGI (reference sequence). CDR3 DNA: TGTGCCAGCAGTTTGGGCAGAGAACTGGGCTATGGCTACACCTTC. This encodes CASSLGRELGYGYTF.

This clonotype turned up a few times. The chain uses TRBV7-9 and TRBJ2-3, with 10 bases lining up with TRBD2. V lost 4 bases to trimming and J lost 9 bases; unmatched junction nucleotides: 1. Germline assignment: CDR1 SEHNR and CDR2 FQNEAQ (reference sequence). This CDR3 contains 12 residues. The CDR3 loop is CASSSSGGTQYF. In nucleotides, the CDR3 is TGTGCCAGCAGCTCTAGCGGGGGCACGCAGTATTTT.

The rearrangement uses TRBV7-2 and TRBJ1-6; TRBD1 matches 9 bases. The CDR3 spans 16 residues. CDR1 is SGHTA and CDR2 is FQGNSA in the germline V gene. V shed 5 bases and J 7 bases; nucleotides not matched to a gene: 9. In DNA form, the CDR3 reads TGTGCCAGCAGCCCCCAGGACAGGGGATACAATTCACCCCTCCACTTT. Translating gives CASSPQDRGYNSPLHF.

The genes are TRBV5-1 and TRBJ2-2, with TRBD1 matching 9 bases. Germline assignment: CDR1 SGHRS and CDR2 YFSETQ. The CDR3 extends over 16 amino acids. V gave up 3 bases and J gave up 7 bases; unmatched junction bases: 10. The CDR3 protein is CASSSRGQGINGELFF. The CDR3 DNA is TGCGCCAGCAGCTCGCGTGGACAGGGGATAAACGGGGAGCTGTTTTTT.

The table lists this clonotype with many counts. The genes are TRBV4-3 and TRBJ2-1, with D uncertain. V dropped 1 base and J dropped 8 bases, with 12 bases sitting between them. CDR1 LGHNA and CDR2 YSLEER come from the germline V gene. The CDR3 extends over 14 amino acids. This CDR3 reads CASSQVLLLHEQFF. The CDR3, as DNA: TGCGCCAGCAGCCAAGTCCTCCTTTTGCATGAGCAGTTCTTC.

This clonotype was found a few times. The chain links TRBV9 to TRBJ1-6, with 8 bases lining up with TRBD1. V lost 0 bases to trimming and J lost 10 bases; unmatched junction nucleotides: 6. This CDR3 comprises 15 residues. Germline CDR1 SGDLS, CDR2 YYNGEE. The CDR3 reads CASSVAPTGESPLHF. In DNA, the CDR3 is TGTGCCAGCAGCGTAGCCCCGACAGGGGAGTCACCCCTCCACTTT.